This is a list of T cell receptor beta chains from one sample in a study of T cell responses to AZD1222 COVID-19 vaccine. TCRdb's copy holds only in-frame clones and misses some; the assay was immunoSEQ multiplex PCR. The sample holds approximately 170,000 clones, around 85% seen once. The material was peripheral blood, obtained 28 days after the second AZD1222 dose. The receptors stem from an adult who received the AZD1222 COVID-19 vaccine. Both conserved end residues are part of each CDR3. The D gene is left open where the match is weak. Only some rows state a clone size, as once, few, many or a class for expanded clones.

15 | TRBJ2-5 | TRBV7-2 | - | TRBD1 | TGTGCCAGCAGCTTAAGGGACAGGGAGATAGAGACCCAGTACTTC | CASSLRDREIETQYF
14 | TRBJ1-5 | TRBV19 | once | - | TGTGCCAGTAGTATGGTTTCGGGCAATCAGCCCCAGCATTTT | CASSMVSGNQPQHF
14 | TRBJ2-7 | TRBV7-9 | - | - | TGTGCCAGCAGCTTAGCAGGGAATTTCTACGAGCAGTACTTC | CASSLAGNFYEQYF
13 | TRBJ2-7 | TRBV7-9 | - | TRBD1 | TGTGCCAGCAGCGCACGGGACAGTGAATTTCAGTACTTC | CASSARDSEFQYF
14 | TRBJ1-5 | TRBV6-1 | - | - | TGTGCCAGCAGTGAAGCAGGAGGCAATCAGCCCCAGCATTTT | CASSEAGGNQPQHF
16 | TRBJ1-2 | TRBV4-2 | - | - | TGTGCCAGCAGCCAAGGGGGATACCTCCCTAACTATGGCTACACCTTC | CASSQGGYLPNYGYTF
11 | TRBJ1-1 | TRBV12-3/TRBV12-4 | - | - | TGTGCCAGCAGTTTAGTTTCTGAAGCTTTCTTT | CASSLVSEAFF
15 | TRBJ2-4 | TRBV4-1 | - | - | TGCGCCAGCAGCCAAGATGGGACAAAGAAAAACATTCAGTACTTC | CASSQDGTKKNIQYF
13 | TRBJ2-5 | TRBV5-1 | - | - | TGCGCCAGCAGCTTGGGATGGCAAGAGACCCAGTACTTC | CASSLGWQETQYF
13 | TRBJ1-3 | TRBV19 | - | - | TGTGCCAGCGATCAGGGTTCTGGAAACACCATATATTTT | CASDQGSGNTIYF
13 | TRBJ1-1 | TRBV5-1 | few | - | TGCGCCAGCAAGGATCAGGGTAATACTGAAGCTTTCTTT | CASKDQGNTEAFF
13 | TRBJ2-7 | TRBV5-1 | - | - | TGCGCCAGCTACCCACAAGGGGCCTACGAGCAGTACTTC | CASYPQGAYEQYF
15 | TRBJ1-5 | TRBV28 | - | TRBD1 | TGTGCCAGCAGTTTCCCGGGACAGAGCAATCAGCCCCAGCATTTT | CASSFPGQSNQPQHF